This is a list of T cell receptor beta chains from one sample in a study of OX40 agonist ivuxolimab in advanced cancers. This table comes from immunoSEQ multiplex PCR, and its TCRdb copy is limited to in-frame clones, with some not included. The table includes over 75,000 clones, roughly 90% detected once. The starting material was CD4+ or CD8+ T cells sorted from blood, obtained in a trial of the OX40 agonist ivuxolimab. The receptor set was obtained from an adult with an advanced solid tumor such as melanoma, head and neck, liver or kidney cancer. CDR3s include the opening cysteine and the closing phenylalanine or tryptophan. D genes are given only for firm matches. Not all rows give a size; the values are once, few, many and, for expanded clones, a class.

DNA | CDR3 | J | size | D | V
TGTGCCAGCAGTTACGGAAGTGGGGAGCTGTTTTTT | CASSYGSGELFF | TRBJ2-2 | . | . | TRBV6-6
TGTGCCAGCAGTTACCGACAGGGGGCCTTTGGAAACACCATATATTTT | CASSYRQGAFGNTIYF | TRBJ1-3 | . | TRBD1 | TRBV6-6
TGCGCCAGCAGCACAAAGGGGGGGTCCGAGCAGTACTTC | CASSTKGGSEQYF | TRBJ2-7 | . | . | TRBV5-1
TGTGCCAGCAGTCCCGGCGTGGGCCGCTCTGGAAACACCATATATTTT | CASSPGVGRSGNTIYF | TRBJ1-3 | once | . | TRBV27
TGTGCCAGCAGTGCCCGACTAGCGGACCCCACCGGGGAGCTGTTTTTT | CASSARLADPTGELFF | TRBJ2-2 | . | TRBD2 | TRBV5-4
TGTGCCTGGAGTGTGATGACTGGAAACACCATATATTTT | CAWSVMTGNTIYF | TRBJ1-3 | . | . | TRBV30
TGCGCCAGCAGCCAACTTTATGGCGGCAATCAGCCCCAGCATTTT | CASSQLYGGNQPQHF | TRBJ1-5 | few | . | TRBV4-3
TGTGCCAGCAGCTTAGCGGCAGGGGCTAGCGGGAGTATATACGAGCAGTACTTC | CASSLAAGASGSIYEQYF | TRBJ2-7 | . | TRBD2 | TRBV11-2
TGTGCCAGCAGCACCGACAGGGGGCGTGGGGAGACCCAGTACTTC | CASSTDRGRGETQYF | TRBJ2-5 | . | TRBD1 | TRBV6-5
TGTGCCACCAGCGGGTACAGGGAGAATGAGCAGTTCTTC | CATSGYRENEQFF | TRBJ2-1 | once | . | TRBV15
TGTGCCAGCAGCTTGGGGACTAGCGGGAGGGCCCATGAGCAGTTCTTC | CASSLGTSGRAHEQFF | TRBJ2-1 | . | TRBD2 | TRBV5-5
TGTGCCAGCAGCTTAGCGCAAATTAGCGGGAGGGTCAATGAGCAGTTCTTC | CASSLAQISGRVNEQFF | TRBJ2-1 | . | TRBD2 | TRBV7-2
TGTGCCAGCAGCTTAGGGCCAAGGCGACAAGAGACCCAGTACTTC | CASSLGPRRQETQYF | TRBJ2-5 | . | . | TRBV7-2
TGTGCCGCCAGCAGTGTGAATGCCTATGGCTACACCTTC | CAASSVNAYGYTF | TRBJ1-2 | . | . | TRBV6-5
TGCGCCAGCAGTTCCACCGGGACTAGCGGGAGGGAAGAGACCCAGTACTTC | CASSSTGTSGREETQYF | TRBJ2-5 | . | TRBD2 | TRBV5-1
TGTGCCAGCAGCTTGGTCGCTGGACAGTCGGGGGGGACCCAGTACTTC | CASSLVAGQSGGTQYF | TRBJ2-5 | . | . | TRBV7-7
TGTGCCATCAGTGAGTCGACTAGGCTAGCGGGAGTCACGAGCTCCTACAATGAGCAGTTCTTC | CAISESTRLAGVTSSYNEQFF | TRBJ2-1 | . | TRBD2 | TRBV10-3
TGTGCCACTTGGGGGAGGGCAAACTATGGCTACACCTTC | CATWGRANYGYTF | TRBJ1-2 | . | . | TRBV6-1
TGTGCCAGCAGCCTGGGACTAGCGGGAGTTGAGCAGTTCTTC | CASSLGLAGVEQFF | TRBJ2-1 | . | TRBD2 | TRBV5-6
TGCGCCAGCAGCTTACTGGGAGAGGGAAACATTCAGTACTTC | CASSLLGEGNIQYF | TRBJ2-4 | few | . | TRBV5-1
TGTGCCAGCATTACAACAGGGATTCGAGAAAAACTGTTTTTT | CASITTGIREKLFF | TRBJ1-4 | . | . | TRBV6-1
TGTGCCAGCAGGCCTCCGGGGGAGTTCTACGAGCAGTACTTC | CASRPPGEFYEQYF | TRBJ2-7 | . | . | TRBV28
TGTGCCACCTCCATCACGACCGGGCACAATCAGCCCCAGCATTTT | CATSITTGHNQPQHF | TRBJ1-5 | . | . | TRBV15
TGTGCCAGCAGCTTAATTACAGGGGTGGCCGGGGAGCTGTTTTTT | CASSLITGVAGELFF | TRBJ2-2 | . | TRBD1 | TRBV11-2
TGTGCCAGCTCACCACCGACAGGCCAGGGAAACACCATATATTTT | CASSPPTGQGNTIYF | TRBJ1-3 | . | . | TRBV18
TGTGCCAGCAGCCACCGCCGTGGCCAAGAGACCCAGTACTTC | CASSHRRGQETQYF | TRBJ2-5 | . | . | TRBV7-6
TGTGCCAGCGGGGTCGGACAGAATAATTCACCCCTCCACTTT | CASGVGQNNSPLHF | TRBJ1-6 | . | . | TRBV2
TGTGCCAGCAGCCAATCTAACGGCTACGAGCAGTACTTC | CASSQSNGYEQYF | TRBJ2-7 | once | . | TRBV14
TGTGCCAGCAGCTTTTCGCTTACCGAGCAGTTCTTC | CASSFSLTEQFF | TRBJ2-1 | . | . | TRBV7-9
TGTGCCAGTAGTGCAGTCCCCGGGCGACTAGCGGGGATTGAGCAGTACTTC | CASSAVPGRLAGIEQYF | TRBJ2-7 | . | TRBD2 | TRBV19
TGTGCCAGCAGCTTGGTGGGAGGCTCCTACGAGCAGTACTTC | CASSLVGGSYEQYF | TRBJ2-7 | . | . | TRBV5-4
TGTGCCAGCAGTTTTCCCTATGGCTACACCTTC | CASSFPYGYTF | TRBJ1-2 | . | . | TRBV28
TGTGCCAGCAGGGGCGGGGGGACCGGGGAGCTGTTTTTT | CASRGGGTGELFF | TRBJ2-2 | . | TRBD2 | TRBV28
TGCAGCGTTGGAGGGGCGAAGGGTACGCAGTATTTT | CSVGGAKGTQYF | TRBJ2-3 | . | . | TRBV29-1
TGTGCCAGCAGTGAAGTTAACCAAGAGACCCAGTACTTC | CASSEVNQETQYF | TRBJ2-5 | . | . | TRBV5-4
TGTGCCAGCAGCTTAAGTACCGGATGGCAAGAGACCCAGTACTTC | CASSLSTGWQETQYF | TRBJ2-5 | . | . | TRBV7-3
TGTGCCAGCAGCTTAGCGGACGTAATGAACACTGAAGCTTTCTTT | CASSLADVMNTEAFF | TRBJ1-1 | . | . | TRBV7-6
TGTGCCAGCAGCTCCGGGACTAGCTCTGGCAATGAGCAGTTCTTC | CASSSGTSSGNEQFF | TRBJ2-1 | . | TRBD2 | TRBV5-4
TGTGCCAGCAGCTCCGGGACAGGGGGGTACAATGAGCAGTTCTTC | CASSSGTGGYNEQFF | TRBJ2-1 | once | TRBD1 | TRBV7-9
TGCGCCAGCAGCTGGAGGGACCCCTCTGCGGATGAGCAGTTCTTC | CASSWRDPSADEQFF | TRBJ2-1 | once | . | TRBV5-1
TGCGCCAGCAGCACCGGGACAGGGGGCAGCAATGAGCAGTTCTTC | CASSTGTGGSNEQFF | TRBJ2-1 | . | TRBD1 | TRBV5-1
TGTGCCAGCAGCTTGGGCAGGGACACCGGGGAGCTGTTTTTT | CASSLGRDTGELFF | TRBJ2-2 | . | . | TRBV7-6
TGTGCCAGCAGCTTAGTTCTATTGGGGTCCAGCTATGGCTACACCTTC | CASSLVLLGSSYGYTF | TRBJ1-2 | . | . | TRBV11-2
TGTGCTAGTGGTCTCGGGACGAATGAGCAGTTCTTC | CASGLGTNEQFF | TRBJ2-1 | . | . | TRBV12-5
TGTGCCAGCTCAGCAGGGGTAAAGAATGAAAAACTGTTTTTT | CASSAGVKNEKLFF | TRBJ1-4 | . | . | TRBV18
TGTGCCAGCAGTTTGATAACTCGGGGACAGGGGGGTGGCTACACCTTC | CASSLITRGQGGGYTF | TRBJ1-2 | . | TRBD1 | TRBV28
TGTGCCAGCAGCTTCAACTGGAGACAGTCCTACGAGCAGTACTTC | CASSFNWRQSYEQYF | TRBJ2-7 | . | . | TRBV5-5
TGCGCCAGCAGCTTGGTACCGGGAGTGAACAATGAGCAGTTCTTC | CASSLVPGVNNEQFF | TRBJ2-1 | . | . | TRBV5-1
TGTGCCAGCAGCCAAGACCCCCAGGGACTCCAGGGAAATGGCTACACCTTC | CASSQDPQGLQGNGYTF | TRBJ1-2 | . | . | TRBV4-2
TGTGCCACCAGCAAAGAACAGGGGGGAAGAGTGTGGCAGTACTTC | CATSKEQGGRVWQYF | TRBJ2-7 | . | TRBD1 | TRBV15
TGTGCCAGCAGCGTAGTGAGCGGGAGTGTGAATGAGCAGTTCTTC | CASSVVSGSVNEQFF | TRBJ2-1 | . | TRBD2 | TRBV9
TGCGCCAGCAGACGACGGGACAGCAAATCCTCTGGAAACACCATATATTTT | CASRRRDSKSSGNTIYF | TRBJ1-3 | . | TRBD1 | TRBV23-1
TGTGCCAGCAGCCCAACTGGGCTCTCTGGAAACACCATATATTTT | CASSPTGLSGNTIYF | TRBJ1-3 | . | . | TRBV9
TGTGCCAGTAGCGTAGATATGGGTACCTTCGGTGGCTACACCTTC | CASSVDMGTFGGYTF | TRBJ1-2 | . | . | TRBV9
TGTGCCAGCAGCCTAAGTAACACCGGGGAGCTGTTTTTT | CASSLSNTGELFF | TRBJ2-2 | few | . | TRBV7-3
TGTGCCAGCTCACCAGACGTAGCGGGAGGTTACGAGCAGTACTTC | CASSPDVAGGYEQYF | TRBJ2-7 | . | TRBD2 | TRBV18
TGTGCCAGCAGTTTTAGGCGGTTCACAGATACGCAGTATTTT | CASSFRRFTDTQYF | TRBJ2-3 | . | . | TRBV28
TGTGCCAGCTCACTCTCCTACAATGAGCAGTTCTTC | CASSLSYNEQFF | TRBJ2-1 | . | . | TRBV18